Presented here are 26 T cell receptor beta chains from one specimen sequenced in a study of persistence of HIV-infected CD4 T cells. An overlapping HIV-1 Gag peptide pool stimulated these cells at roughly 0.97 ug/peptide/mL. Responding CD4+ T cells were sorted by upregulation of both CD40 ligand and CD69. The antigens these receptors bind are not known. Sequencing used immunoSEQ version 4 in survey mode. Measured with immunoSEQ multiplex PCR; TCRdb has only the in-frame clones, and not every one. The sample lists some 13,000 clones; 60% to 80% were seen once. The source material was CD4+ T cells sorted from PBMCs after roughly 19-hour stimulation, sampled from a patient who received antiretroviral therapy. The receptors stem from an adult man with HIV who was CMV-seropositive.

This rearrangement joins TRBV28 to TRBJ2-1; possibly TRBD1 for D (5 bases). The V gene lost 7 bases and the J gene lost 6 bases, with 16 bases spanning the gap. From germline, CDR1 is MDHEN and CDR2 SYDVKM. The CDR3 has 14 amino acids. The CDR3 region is CASTLAGLGNEQFF. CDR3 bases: TGTGCCAGCACTCTGGCAGGGTTAGGCAATGAGCAGTTCTTC. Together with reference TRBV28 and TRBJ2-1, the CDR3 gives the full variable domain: DVKVTQSSRYLVKRTGEKVFLECVQDMDHENMFWYRQDPGLGLRLIYFSYDVKMKEKGDIPEGYSVSREKKERFSLILESASTNQTSMYLCASTLAGLGNEQFFGPGTRLTVL.

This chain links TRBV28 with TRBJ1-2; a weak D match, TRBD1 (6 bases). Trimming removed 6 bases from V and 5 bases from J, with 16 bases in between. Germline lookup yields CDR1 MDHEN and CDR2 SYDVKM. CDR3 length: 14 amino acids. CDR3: CASRIQGQGYGYTF. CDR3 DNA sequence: TGTGCCAGCAGAATCCAGGGGCAGGGGTATGGCTACACCTTC.

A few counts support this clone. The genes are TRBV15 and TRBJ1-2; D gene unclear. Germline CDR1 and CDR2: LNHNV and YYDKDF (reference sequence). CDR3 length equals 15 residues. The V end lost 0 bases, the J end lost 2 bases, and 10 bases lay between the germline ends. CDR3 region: CATSRDEGGNYGYTF. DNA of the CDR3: TGTGCCACCAGCAGAGATGAAGGAGGGAACTATGGCTACACCTTC.

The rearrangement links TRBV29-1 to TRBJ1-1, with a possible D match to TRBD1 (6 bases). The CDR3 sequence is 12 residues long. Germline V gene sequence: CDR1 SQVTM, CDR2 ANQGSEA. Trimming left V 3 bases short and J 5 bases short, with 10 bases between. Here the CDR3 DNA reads TGCAGCGTTGAGTCTAGGGGGACTGAAGCTTTCTTT. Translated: CSVESRGTEAFF.

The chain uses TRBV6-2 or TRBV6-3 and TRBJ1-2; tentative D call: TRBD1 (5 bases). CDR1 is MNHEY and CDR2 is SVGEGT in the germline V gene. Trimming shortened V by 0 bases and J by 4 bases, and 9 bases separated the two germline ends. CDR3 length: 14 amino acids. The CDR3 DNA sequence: TGTGCCAGCAGTTACTCGAGGAGGGGCTATGGCTACACCTTC. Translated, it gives CASSYSRRGYGYTF.

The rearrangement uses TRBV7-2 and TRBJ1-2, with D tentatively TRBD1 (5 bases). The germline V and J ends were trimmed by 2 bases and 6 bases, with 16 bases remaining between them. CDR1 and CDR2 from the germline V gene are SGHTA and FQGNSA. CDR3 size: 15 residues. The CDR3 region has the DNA TGTGCCAGCAGCTTAAGGACTTCGGGACGGAATGGCTACACCTTC. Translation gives CASSLRTSGRNGYTF.

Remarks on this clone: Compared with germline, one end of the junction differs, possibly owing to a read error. The CDR3 region is CASSPILKGSGANALTF. The CDR3 DNA reads as TGTGCCAGCAGCCCGATCTTAAAAGGGTCTGGGGCCAACGCCCTGACTTTC. V is TRBV9 and J is TRBJ2-6; D may be TRBD1 (5 bases). Per germline, CDR1 SGDLS and CDR2 YYNGEE. The CDR3 covers 17 residues.

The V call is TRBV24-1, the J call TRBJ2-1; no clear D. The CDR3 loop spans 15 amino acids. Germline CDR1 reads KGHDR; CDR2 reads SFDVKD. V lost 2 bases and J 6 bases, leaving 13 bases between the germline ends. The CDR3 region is CATSDSASWFNEQFF. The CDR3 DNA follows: TGTGCCACCAGTGATTCAGCTAGTTGGTTCAATGAGCAGTTCTTC.

The DNA for the CDR3 is TGCGCCAGCTACGGACGGCCTGGGGGGCGGGAAGAGACCCAGTACTTC. Translation gives CASYGRPGGREETQYF. The V and J genes are TRBV5-1 and TRBJ2-5; D tentatively reads TRBD1 or TRBD2 (6 bases each). The V gene lost 7 bases and the J gene lost 3 bases, with 22 bases spanning the gap. Per the germline V gene, CDR1 is SGHRS and CDR2 is YFSETQ. The length of the CDR3 is 16 residues. Filled out from reference TRBV5-1 and TRBJ2-5, the complete variable domain reads KAGVTQTPRYLIKTRGQQVTLSCSPISGHRSVSWYQQTPGQGLQFLFEYFSETQRNKGNFPGRFSGRQFSNSRSEMNVSTLELGDSALYLCASYGRPGGREETQYFGPGTRLLVL.

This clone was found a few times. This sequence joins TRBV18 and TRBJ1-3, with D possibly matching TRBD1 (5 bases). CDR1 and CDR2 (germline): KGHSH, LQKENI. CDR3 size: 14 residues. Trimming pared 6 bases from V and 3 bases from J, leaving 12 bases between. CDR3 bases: TGTGCCAGCTCCGACAGCGGGTATGGAAACACCATATATTTT. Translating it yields CASSDSGYGNTIYF.

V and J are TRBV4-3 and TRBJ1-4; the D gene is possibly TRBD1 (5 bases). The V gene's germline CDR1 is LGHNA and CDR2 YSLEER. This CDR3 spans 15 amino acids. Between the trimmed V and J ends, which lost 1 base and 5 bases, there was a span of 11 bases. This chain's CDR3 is CASSQGGGNNEKLFF. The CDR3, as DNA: TGCGCCAGCAGCCAAGGGGGGGGAAACAATGAAAAACTGTTTTTT.

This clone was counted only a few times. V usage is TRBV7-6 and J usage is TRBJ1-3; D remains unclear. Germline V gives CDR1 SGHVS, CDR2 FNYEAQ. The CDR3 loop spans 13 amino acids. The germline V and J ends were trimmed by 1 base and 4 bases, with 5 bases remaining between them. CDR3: CASSLGGGNTIYF. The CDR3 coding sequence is TGTGCCAGCAGCTTAGGTGGGGGAAACACCATATATTTT.

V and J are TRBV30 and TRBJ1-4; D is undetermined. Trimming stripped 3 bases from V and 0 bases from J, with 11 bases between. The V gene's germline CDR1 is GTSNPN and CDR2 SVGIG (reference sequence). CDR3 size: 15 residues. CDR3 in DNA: TGTGCCTGGAGCGGCAGAGCCGCAACTAATGAAAAACTGTTTTTT. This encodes CAWSGRAATNEKLFF.

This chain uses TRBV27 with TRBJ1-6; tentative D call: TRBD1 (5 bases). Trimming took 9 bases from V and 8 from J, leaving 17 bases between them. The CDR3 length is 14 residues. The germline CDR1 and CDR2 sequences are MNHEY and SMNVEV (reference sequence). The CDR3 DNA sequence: TGTGCCAGTCGGACGGGGGAGGGGTATTCACCCCTCCACTTT. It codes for CASRTGEGYSPLHF.

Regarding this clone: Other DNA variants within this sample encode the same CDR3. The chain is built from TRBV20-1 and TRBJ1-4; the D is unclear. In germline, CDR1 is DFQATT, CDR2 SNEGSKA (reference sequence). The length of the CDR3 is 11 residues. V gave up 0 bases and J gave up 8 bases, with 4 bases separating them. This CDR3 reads CSAREGEKLFF. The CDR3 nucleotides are TGCAGTGCTAGAGAAGGCGAAAAACTGTTTTTT.

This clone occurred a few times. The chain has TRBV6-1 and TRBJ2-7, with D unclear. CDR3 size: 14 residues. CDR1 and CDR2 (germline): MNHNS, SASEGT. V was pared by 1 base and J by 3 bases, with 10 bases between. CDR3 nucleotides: TGTGCCAGCAGTGAAGTCCACTTACACTACGAGCAGTACTTC. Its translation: CASSEVHLHYEQYF.

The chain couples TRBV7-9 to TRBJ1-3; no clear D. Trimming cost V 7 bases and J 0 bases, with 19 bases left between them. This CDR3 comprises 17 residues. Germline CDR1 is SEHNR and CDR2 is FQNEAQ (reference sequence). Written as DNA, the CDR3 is TGTGCCAGCACCTTTTTTGTTAGCTCTAGCTCTGGAAACACCATATATTTT. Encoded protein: CASTFFVSSSSGNTIYF.

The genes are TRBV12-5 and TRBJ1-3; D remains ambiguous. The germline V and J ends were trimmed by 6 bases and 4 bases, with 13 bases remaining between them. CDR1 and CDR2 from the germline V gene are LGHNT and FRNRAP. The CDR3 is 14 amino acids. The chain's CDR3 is CASGRAGYGNTIYF. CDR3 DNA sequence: TGTGCTAGTGGCCGGGCGGGGTACGGAAACACCATATATTTT.

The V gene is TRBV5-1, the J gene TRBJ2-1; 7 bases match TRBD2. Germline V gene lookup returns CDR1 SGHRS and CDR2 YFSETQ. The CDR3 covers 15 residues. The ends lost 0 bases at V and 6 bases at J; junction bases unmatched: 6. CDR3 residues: CASSLAGGTGNEQFF. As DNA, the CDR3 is TGCGCCAGCAGCTTGGCGGGAGGAACGGGCAATGAGCAGTTCTTC. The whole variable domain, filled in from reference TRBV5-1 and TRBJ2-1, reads KAGVTQTPRYLIKTRGQQVTLSCSPISGHRSVSWYQQTPGQGLQFLFEYFSETQRNKGNFPGRFSGRQFSNSRSEMNVSTLELGDSALYLCASSLAGGTGNEQFFGPGTRLTVL.

The CDR3 is CASRQGNNEQFF. The CDR3 coding sequence is TGTGCCAGCCGACAGGGAAACAATGAGCAGTTCTTC. V and J are TRBV6-6 and TRBJ2-1, with TRBD1 matching over 7 bases. The CDR3 has 12 residues. Germline CDR1 reads MNHNY; CDR2 reads SVGAGI (reference sequence). Trimming removed 8 bases from V and 5 bases from J; junction bases left unmatched: 3.

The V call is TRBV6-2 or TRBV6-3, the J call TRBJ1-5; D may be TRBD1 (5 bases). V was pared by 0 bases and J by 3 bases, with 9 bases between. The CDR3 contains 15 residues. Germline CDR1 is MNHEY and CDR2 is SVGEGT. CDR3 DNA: TGTGCCAGCAGTTACTCAGCAGGGCCCAATCAGCCCCAGCATTTT. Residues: CASSYSAGPNQPQHF.

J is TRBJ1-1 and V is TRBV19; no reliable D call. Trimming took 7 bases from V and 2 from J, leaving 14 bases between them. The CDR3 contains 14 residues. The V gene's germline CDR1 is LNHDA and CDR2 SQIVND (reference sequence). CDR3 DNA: TGTGCCAGTACTCTTGGGGTCATCAACACTGAAGCTTTCTTT. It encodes CASTLGVINTEAFF.

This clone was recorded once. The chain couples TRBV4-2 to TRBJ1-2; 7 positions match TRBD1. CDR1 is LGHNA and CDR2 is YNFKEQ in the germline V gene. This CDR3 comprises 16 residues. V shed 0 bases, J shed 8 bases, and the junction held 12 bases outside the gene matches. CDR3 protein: CASSQDGSRDREGYTF. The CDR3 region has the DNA TGTGCCAGCAGCCAAGATGGGTCAAGGGACAGAGAAGGCTACACCTTC.

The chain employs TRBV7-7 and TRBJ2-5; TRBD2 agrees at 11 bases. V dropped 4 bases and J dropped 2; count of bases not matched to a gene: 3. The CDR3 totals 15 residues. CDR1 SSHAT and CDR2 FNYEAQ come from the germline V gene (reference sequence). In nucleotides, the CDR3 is TGTGCCAGCAGCTCTGGGACTAGCGGACAAGAGACCCAGTACTTC. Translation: CASSSGTSGQETQYF.

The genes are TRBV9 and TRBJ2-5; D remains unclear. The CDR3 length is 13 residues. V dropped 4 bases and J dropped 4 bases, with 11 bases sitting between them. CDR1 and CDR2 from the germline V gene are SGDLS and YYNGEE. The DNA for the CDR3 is TGTGCCAGCAGCCTGAGTAGATCAGAGACCCAGTACTTC. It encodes CASSLSRSETQYF.

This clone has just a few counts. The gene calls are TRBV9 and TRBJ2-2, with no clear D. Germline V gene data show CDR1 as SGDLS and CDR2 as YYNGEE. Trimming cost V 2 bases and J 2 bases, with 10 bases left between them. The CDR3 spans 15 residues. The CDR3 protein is CASSVGSFNTGELFF. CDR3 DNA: TGTGCCAGCAGCGTGGGCAGTTTTAACACCGGGGAGCTGTTTTTT.